Listed below are T cell receptor beta chains from one sample, sequenced in a study of shared clonotypes between healthy human individuals. TCRdb's copy holds only in-frame clones and misses some; the assay was immunoSEQ multiplex PCR. The top ten hold approximately 0.4% of the sample, which has 1.6 million or so clones, 97% to 99% seen once. The sequenced material came from naive CD4+ T cells sorted from blood. Receptor source: a man between 25 and 39 years old in good health. The CDR3 runs from the conserved cysteine through the conserved F or W. D genes are given only for firm matches. Where a row states a size, it is once, few, many or the class of an expanded clone; other rows omit it.

D	size	J	V	DNA	CDR3
.	.	TRBJ1-2	TRBV7-2	TGTGCCAGCAGCAATACACTGAACTATGGCTACACCTTC	CASSNTLNYGYTF
.	.	TRBJ2-2	TRBV7-6	TGTGCCAGCAGCAAGTCTCCCGGAGGGGCCCCCGGGGAGCTGTTTTTT	CASSKSPGGAPGELFF
.	.	TRBJ2-7	TRBV5-4	TGTGCCAGCAGCTTGAGGCAGGGGAGGGACGAGCAGTACTTC	CASSLRQGRDEQYF
TRBD2	.	TRBJ2-7	TRBV7-2	TGTGCCAGCAGCCGGACTAGCGGTGTCCTTAGTCTGTACTTC	CASSRTSGVLSLYF
TRBD2	.	TRBJ2-2	TRBV28	TGTGCCAGCAGTACCCCGGGGGGGGCCGGGGAGCTGTTTTTT	CASSTPGGAGELFF
.	.	TRBJ2-1	TRBV6-1	TGTGCCAGCAGTGAAGGGGGGAATGAGCAGTTCTTC	CASSEGGNEQFF
.	.	TRBJ2-7	TRBV29-1	TGCAGCGTTGGGCAGGACGCCTACGAGCAGTACTTC	CSVGQDAYEQYF
TRBD1	once	TRBJ2-7	TRBV6-5	TGTGCCAGCAGGAGGGACAGGGTGGGGGAGCAGTACTTC	CASRRDRVGEQYF
.	.	TRBJ1-1	TRBV29-1	TGCAGCGTCATGCCGGGAACTGAAGCTTTCTTT	CSVMPGTEAFF
.	.	TRBJ1-3	TRBV5-4	TGTGCCAGCAGCTTGGCCGGGGGTTCTGGAAACACCATATATTTT	CASSLAGGSGNTIYF
.	.	TRBJ2-1	TRBV7-2	TGTGCCAGCAGCTTAGGGCCCAGGGGCTACAATGAGCAGTTCTTC	CASSLGPRGYNEQFF